This TCR beta chain was sequenced for a study of T cells in Graves' hyperthyroidism and ophthalmopathy. Regions amplified from RNA transcripts were the TCR beta CDR3 regions. The TCR CDR3 first-round RT-PCR relied on the HTBI primer set. In TCRdb, the multiplex PCR reads were re-called with MiXCR into one record per CDR3 protein. Seen here are around 350,000 distinct CDR3 sequences, about a fifth observed once, and the top ten hold about 3.5%. Study-level points and caveats: From stable hyperthyroidism, ophthalmopathy was separated by a 13 V-J model. Most expanded thyroid clonotypes above 0.001 also appeared in blood. Ophthalmopathy got predicted by the model a median around 6.6 months before its onset.

Orbital computed tomography, thyroid ultrasound, serum thyroxine and TRAb, and clinical symptoms together informed the diagnoses. This clonotype was picked up many times. Its antigen is as yet unknown. Germline V gene lookup returns CDR1 SQVTM and CDR2 ANQGSEA. The CDR3 has 12 residues. The V and J ends lost 4 bases and 2 bases respectively, with 9 bases between them. The clonotype originates from a young woman with Graves' hyperthyroidism. Sequenced: blood. The rearrangement joins TRBV29-1 to TRBJ2-7; D is perhaps TRBD2 (5 bases). The CDR3 sequence: CSVGEGAYEQYF. The DNA of the CDR3 is TGCAGCGTTGGTGAGGGAGCCTACGAGCAGTACTTC.